These T cell receptor beta chains were read from a single sample in a study of type 1 and type 2 diabetes patients. TCRdb reprocessed the multiplex PCR reads via MiXCR and lists one record per CDR3 protein. The sample consists of 280,000 or so distinct CDR3 sequences, approximately 45% of them appearing once. Sample: peripheral blood mononuclear cells (PBMCs). These receptors were taken from a man aged 18 to 30 with type 2 diabetes. Both conserved end residues are part of each CDR3. The D gene is left open where the match is weak. For some rows the clone size is stated as once, few or many, or as a class when expanded; others skip it.

>NA|NA|TRBJ2-7|TRBV20-1
CSARGTGHFNYEQYF
TGCAGTGCCAGGGGCACAGGGCACTTCAACTACGAGCAGTACTTC
>NA|NA|TRBJ2-1|TRBV7-6
CASSLAQYNEQFF
TGTGCCAGCAGCTTAGCGCAGTACAATGAGCAGTTCTTC
>few|TRBD1|TRBJ2-7|TRBV12-3/TRBV12-4
CASTDRDHYEQYF
TGTGCCAGCACCGACAGGGATCACTACGAGCAGTACTTC
>once|TRBD2|TRBJ2-3|TRBV7-8
CASSLDTVLFRGETTDTQYF
TGTGCCAGCAGCCTCGATACTGTTCTGTTTCGGGGGGAAACCACAGATACGCAGTATTTT
>NA|NA|TRBJ1-6|TRBV6-5
CASRTGPLDSPLHF
TGTGCCAGCAGAACCGGGCCGTTGGATTCACCCCTCCACTTT
>NA|NA|TRBJ2-2|TRBV9
CASSVDGGWGELFF
TGTGCCAGCAGCGTAGATGGCGGTTGGGGGGAGCTGTTTTTT
>NA|NA|TRBJ2-7|TRBV7-8
CASSFGEPPIVHEQYF
TGTGCCAGCAGCTTTGGTGAGCCGCCTATAGTCCACGAGCAGTACTTC
>NA|NA|TRBJ1-2|TRBV6-6
CAISERSSREDNYGYTF
TGTGCCATCAGTGAAAGGTCAAGCCGGGAGGACAACTATGGCTACACCTTC
>NA|TRBD1|TRBJ2-7|TRBV29-1
CSVVFGTGSYEQYF
TGCAGCGTTGTGTTCGGGACAGGATCCTACGAGCAGTACTTC
>few|NA|TRBJ1-6|TRBV20-1
CSASGALYSPLHF
TGCAGTGCCTCGGGCGCTCTTTATTCACCCCTCCACTTT
>NA|NA|TRBJ2-1|TRBV5-5
CASSLAQTSYNEQFF
TGTGCCAGCAGCTTAGCACAAACCTCCTACAATGAGCAGTTCTTC
>NA|TRBD2|TRBJ2-5|TRBV20-1
CSARASGGTGTQYF
TGCAGTGCTAGGGCGAGCGGGGGCACGGGGACCCAGTACTTC
>NA|TRBD2|TRBJ2-5|TRBV6-6
CASSVGLATYQETQYF
TGTGCCAGCAGTGTAGGACTAGCGACATACCAAGAGACCCAGTACTTC
>NA|NA|TRBJ1-1|TRBV30
CAWSMTGRNTEAFF
TGTGCCTGGTCCATGACAGGAAGGAACACTGAAGCTTTCTTT
>NA|NA|TRBJ2-2|TRBV10-3
CAISGVQGDGELFF
TGTGCCATCAGCGGCGTACAGGGAGACGGGGAGCTGTTTTTT
>NA|NA|TRBJ1-1|TRBV10-1
CASSRTALSAEAFF
TGCGCCAGCAGTAGGACGGCCCTTAGCGCTGAAGCTTTCTTT
>NA|NA|TRBJ1-2|TRBV29-1
CSVEVHRRNYGYTF
TGCAGCGTTGAAGTACACAGACGAAACTATGGCTACACCTTC
>NA|NA|TRBJ1-2|TRBV18
CASSPGRSGYPDGYTF
TGTGCCAGCTCACCAGGGAGGAGCGGGTACCCGGATGGCTACACCTTC
>NA|NA|TRBJ1-2|TRBV6-5
CASSYVAKNYGYTF
TGTGCCAGCAGTTACGTTGCAAAAAACTATGGCTACACCTTC
>once|NA|TRBJ2-1|TRBV7-9
CASSGYSTGQFF
TGTGCCAGCAGCGGCTACAGCACTGGGCAGTTCTTC
>few|NA|TRBJ2-7|TRBV5-1
CASRRDDSSYEQYF
TGCGCCAGCCGGAGGGATGACAGCTCCTACGAGCAGTACTTC
>NA|TRBD1|TRBJ2-2|TRBV11-3
CASSSYYTGDRGNTGELFF
TGTGCCAGCAGCTCATACTATACAGGGGACCGAGGGAACACCGGGGAGCTGTTTTTT
>NA|NA|TRBJ2-7|TRBV12-3/TRBV12-4
CASSLRPDPYEQYF
TGTGCCAGCAGTTTGCGCCCAGATCCATACGAGCAGTACTTC
>NA|NA|TRBJ2-7|TRBV30
CAWRTKPDTYEQYF
TGTGCCTGGAGGACGAAACCGGACACCTACGAGCAGTACTTC
>few|NA|TRBJ1-5|TRBV19
CASNMAGNQPQHF
TGTGCCAGTAATATGGCAGGCAATCAGCCCCAGCATTTT
>NA|NA|TRBJ1-5|TRBV6-5
CASRPNRVSNQPQHF
TGTGCCAGCAGGCCAAACAGGGTGAGCAATCAGCCCCAGCATTTT
>NA|NA|TRBJ2-3|TRBV6-5
CASSPEDLVTDTQYF
TGTGCCAGCAGTCCAGAGGACCTAGTCACAGATACGCAGTATTTT
>NA|NA|TRBJ1-1|TRBV7-3
CASSSPDSLNTEAFF
TGTGCCAGCAGCTCACCTGACAGCCTGAACACTGAAGCTTTCTTT
>NA|NA|TRBJ1-2|TRBV10-3
CAIRSFIYGYAF
TGTGCCATCAGGTCATTTATCTATGGCTACGCCTTC
>NA|NA|TRBJ1-5|TRBV20-1
CSVGGLGTNQPQHF
TGCAGTGTGGGTGGTTTAGGCACCAATCAGCCCCAGCATTTT
>NA|NA|TRBJ1-1|TRBV19
CASIKGLEAFF
TGTGCCAGTATTAAAGGTTTGGAAGCTTTCTTT
>many|TRBD1|TRBJ2-7|TRBV10-1
CASSGRTGDGEQYF
TGCGCCAGCAGTGGTCGGACAGGTGACGGCGAGCAGTACTTC
>NA|NA|TRBJ2-5|TRBV7-2
CASSAFWQDTQYF
TGTGCCAGCAGCGCCTTTTGGCAAGATACCCAGTACTTC
>NA|TRBD2|TRBJ2-1|TRBV10-3
CATAGLESSYNEQFF
TGTGCCACCGCCGGACTAGAGTCCTCCTACAATGAGCAGTTCTTC
>few|TRBD2|TRBJ2-1|TRBV27
CASGTSGRSYNEQFF
TGTGCCAGCGGGACGAGCGGGAGATCCTACAATGAGCAGTTCTTC
>few|NA|TRBJ1-1|TRBV4-1
CASSQKTVNTEAFF
TGCGCCAGCAGCCAAAAGACAGTGAACACTGAAGCTTTCTTT
>NA|NA|TRBJ2-7|TRBV7-2
CASSLGGVVEQYF
TGTGCCAGCAGCTTAGGGGGAGTCGTCGAGCAGTACTTC
>NA|TRBD2|TRBJ2-1|TRBV20-1
CSAKREGLDSEQFF
TGCAGTGCCAAGCGGGAGGGCCTGGATAGTGAGCAGTTCTTC
>NA|TRBD2|TRBJ2-7|TRBV7-2
CASSWGGDGYEQYF
TGTGCCAGCAGCTGGGGGGGGGACGGCTACGAGCAGTACTTC
>few|NA|TRBJ2-2|TRBV14
CASSLLVSGTGELFF
TGTGCCAGCAGCCTACTGGTTTCGGGCACCGGGGAGCTGTTTTTT
>few|NA|TRBJ2-1|TRBV24-1
CATSDTYRNNEQFF
TGTGCCACCAGTGACACCTACAGAAACAATGAGCAGTTCTTC
>few|TRBD2|TRBJ2-7|TRBV19
CASSGETSGRTYEQYF
TGTGCCAGTAGTGGAGAGACTAGCGGAAGAACCTACGAGCAGTACTTC
>NA|NA|TRBJ1-2|TRBV6-1
CASKYGGYTF
TGTGCCAGTAAATACGGCGGCTACACCTTC
>few|TRBD2|TRBJ2-5|TRBV19
CASSKRRLAGGPDQETQYF
TGTGCCAGTAGTAAGCGCCGACTAGCGGGGGGGCCAGACCAAGAGACCCAGTACTTC
>NA|NA|TRBJ2-3|TRBV20-1
CSASRQADTQYF
TGCAGTGCTAGCAGGCAGGCAGATACGCAGTATTTT
>NA|TRBD1|TRBJ2-5|TRBV6-5
CASSDRVGTQYF
TGTGCCAGCAGCGACAGGGTTGGGACCCAGTACTTC
>NA|NA|TRBJ1-1|TRBV2
CATKRGQGGGTEAFF
TGTGCCACAAAGAGAGGGCAGGGAGGGGGCACTGAAGCTTTCTTT
>NA|NA|TRBJ1-5|TRBV20-1
CSARDRGGWVSNQPQHF
TGCAGTGCTAGAGATCGCGGGGGGTGGGTTAGCAATCAGCCCCAGCATTTT
>few|TRBD1|TRBJ1-2|TRBV20-1
CSAPTGDYGYTF
TGCAGTGCGCCGACAGGGGACTATGGCTACACCTTC
>NA|NA|TRBJ2-7|TRBV6-2/TRBV6-3
CASRYEGGSYEQYF
TGTGCCAGCAGGTACGAGGGGGGCTCCTACGAGCAGTACTTC